These T cell receptor beta chains were read from a single sample in a study of CD8 T cells in ankylosing spondylitis. TCRdb reprocessed the 5' RACE reads with MiXCR, giving one entry per CDR3 protein. Altogether 250,000 to 400,000 distinct CDR3 sequences are present, 11% being singletons, with the ten largest covering 9.1%. The specimen sequenced was blood, either unsorted or a sorted T cell fraction (not recorded which). The receptors shown here come from a female donor with ankylosing spondylitis or in good health (not recorded which). CDR3s include the opening cysteine and the closing phenylalanine or tryptophan. D genes are given only for firm matches. The size field is filled for only some rows; it gives once, few, many or a size class.

j_call v_call d_call clone_size cdr3_aa cdr3_nt
TRBJ2-7 TRBV5-1 TRBD1 many CASSLVGQVNYEQYF TGCGCCAGCAGCTTGGTGGGACAGGTTAACTACGAGCAGTACTTC
TRBJ1-6 TRBV6-5 NA many CASSYGVWQNNSPLHF TGTGCCAGCAGTTACGGGGTTTGGCAGAATAATTCACCCCTCCACTTT
TRBJ2-2 TRBV2 TRBD1 NA CASSFTGGRSTEELFF TGTGCCAGCAGTTTCACAGGGGGCCGTAGCACCGAGGAGCTGTTTTTT
TRBJ2-1 TRBV7-8 NA many CASRTTSNEQFF TGTGCCAGCAGGACTACTAGCAATGAGCAGTTCTTC
TRBJ2-7 TRBV7-2 NA many CASSKGPNYEQYF TGTGCCAGCAGCAAGGGACCGAACTACGAGCAGTACTTC
TRBJ2-2 TRBV10-3 TRBD2 many CAIRLAGGRGTGELFF TGTGCCATCAGGCTAGCGGGGGGCCGCGGCACCGGGGAGCTGTTTTTT
TRBJ2-3 TRBV11-2 NA NA CASSLVRTGGARGTDTRYF TGTGCCAGCAGCTTAGTACGAACCGGCGGCGCCCGGGGCACAGATACGCGGTATTTT
TRBJ2-5 TRBV6-5 TRBD1 many CASSNYGQGAGLETQYF TGTGCCAGCAGTAACTACGGACAGGGGGCGGGCTTAGAGACCCAGTACTTC
TRBJ2-5 TRBV20-1 NA NA CSARDSTGEGWETQYF TGCAGTGCTAGAGATTCTACAGGGGAGGGTTGGGAGACCCAGTACTTC
TRBJ2-1 TRBV12-3/TRBV12-4 TRBD2 many CASSLTSGNEQFF TGTGCCAGCAGCCTGACTAGCGGCAATGAGCAGTTCTTC
TRBJ1-1 TRBV28 TRBD1 many CASGQGDTEAFF TGTGCCAGCGGACAGGGGGACACTGAAGCTTTCTTT
TRBJ2-7 TRBV5-1 TRBD1 many CASSVSGTGYAEQYF TGCGCCAGCAGCGTGTCTGGGACAGGGTACGCCGAGCAGTACTTC
TRBJ2-1 TRBV20-1 TRBD2 many CSAPLAGVIPNEQFF TGCAGTGCCCCCTTAGCGGGAGTCATCCCCAATGAGCAGTTCTTC
TRBJ2-3 TRBV7-2 NA many CASSPNKDTQYF TGTGCCAGCAGCCCTAATAAGGATACGCAGTATTTT
TRBJ1-5 TRBV28 NA NA CASSLQAPGGPQHF TGTGCCAGCAGTTTACAGGCCCCGGGCGGACCCCAGCATTTT
TRBJ2-6 TRBV20-1 NA few CSARDIRGISGANVLTF TGCAGTGCTAGAGATATAAGGGGGATCTCTGGGGCCAACGTCCTGACTTTC
TRBJ2-5 TRBV18 TRBD2 many CASSPASGSGETQYF TGTGCCAGCTCACCAGCTAGCGGGAGTGGCGAGACCCAGTACTTC
TRBJ1-2 TRBV5-1 NA few CASSLRGHNSPYGYTF TGCGCCAGCAGCTTGCGGGGCCACAACTCTCCCTATGGCTACACCTTC
TRBJ2-1 TRBV5-5 TRBD1 few CASRWDRRTNEQFF TGTGCCAGCAGGTGGGACAGGCGTACTAATGAGCAGTTCTTC
TRBJ2-1 TRBV9 TRBD2 many CASSLSGALQNEQFF TGTGCCAGCAGCCTAAGCGGGGCGTTGCAGAATGAGCAGTTCTTC
TRBJ2-3 TRBV5-1 NA NA CASSSGQIKGLYTDTQYF TGCGCCAGCAGCTCTGGACAGATCAAGGGATTATACACAGATACGCAGTATTTT
TRBJ1-2 TRBV18 NA NA CASSPRDIGAYGYTF TGTGCCAGCTCACCCCGGGACATAGGAGCCTATGGCTACACCTTC
TRBJ2-1 TRBV29-1 NA many CSVVRGSNNEQFF TGCAGCGTTGTAAGGGGATCAAACAATGAGCAGTTCTTC